A selection of T cell receptor beta chains follows, all from one sample in a study of regulatory T cells in long-lasting Graves disease. A single record per CDR3 protein comes from TCRdb applying MiXCR to the multiplex PCR reads. Here the sample spans roughly 610,000 distinct CDR3 sequences, around 16% being singletons. The sample also formed part of further work on T cells in Graves' hyperthyroidism and ophthalmopathy.

The starting material was peripheral blood mononuclear cells (PBMCs), obtained at new diagnosis, from a patient treated with antithyroid drugs. These receptors were obtained from a man between 18 and 29 years old with Graves disease. Both conserved end residues are trimmed from each CDR3. The order of the fields is clone size, J gene, V gene, CDR3 protein. Some rows have no size entry. The others give once, few or many, or a class for an expanded clone.

abundance: .; j_gene: TRBJ2-5; v_gene: TRBV9; CDR3aa: ASSVIDSAGTGGRAETQY
abundance: many; j_gene: TRBJ2-7; v_gene: TRBV18; CDR3aa: ASSPPGTGSHEQY
abundance: many; j_gene: TRBJ2-3; v_gene: TRBV3-1; CDR3aa: ASSQVRVGTDTQY
abundance: many; j_gene: TRBJ2-7; v_gene: TRBV28; CDR3aa: ASTLDNYEQY
abundance: few; j_gene: TRBJ1-4; v_gene: TRBV30; CDR3aa: AWRGGGKLF
abundance: many; j_gene: TRBJ1-1; v_gene: TRBV7-9; CDR3aa: ASSPSPEAF
abundance: .; j_gene: TRBJ1-1; v_gene: TRBV10-3; CDR3aa: AISESKVVKAEAF
abundance: many; j_gene: TRBJ2-7; v_gene: TRBV7-2; CDR3aa: ASSLVGAYEQY
abundance: .; j_gene: TRBJ2-1; v_gene: TRBV29-1; CDR3aa: SVESHRPSSYNEQF
abundance: .; j_gene: TRBJ1-4; v_gene: TRBV5-1; CDR3aa: ASSSYRSTNEKLF
abundance: few; j_gene: TRBJ2-1; v_gene: TRBV5-1; CDR3aa: ASSLGNPGQGSTYNEQF
abundance: .; j_gene: TRBJ2-7; v_gene: TRBV28; CDR3aa: ASSPTITYEQY
abundance: few; j_gene: TRBJ1-2; v_gene: TRBV20-1; CDR3aa: SASGAQYNYGYT
abundance: .; j_gene: TRBJ2-7; v_gene: TRBV11-2; CDR3aa: ASTPRGERDYEQY
abundance: .; j_gene: TRBJ1-2; v_gene: TRBV20-1; CDR3aa: SASSAGTTYGYT
abundance: many; j_gene: TRBJ1-2; v_gene: TRBV27; CDR3aa: ASRYRAETNYGYT
abundance: few; j_gene: TRBJ2-5; v_gene: TRBV4-1; CDR3aa: ASSRYGSADETQY
abundance: .; j_gene: TRBJ2-5; v_gene: TRBV20-1; CDR3aa: SAGGLAEKETQY
abundance: .; j_gene: TRBJ2-5; v_gene: TRBV19; CDR3aa: ASSEGTGSWFQETQY
abundance: .; j_gene: TRBJ2-7; v_gene: TRBV6-1; CDR3aa: ASSEAPGTGFHEQY
abundance: many; j_gene: TRBJ2-3; v_gene: TRBV18; CDR3aa: ASSPDTVVDTQY
abundance: .; j_gene: TRBJ2-1; v_gene: TRBV6-1; CDR3aa: ASSVVGMSAEQF
abundance: many; j_gene: TRBJ2-1; v_gene: TRBV7-9; CDR3aa: ASSHPTSGVGDEQF
abundance: many; j_gene: TRBJ2-1; v_gene: TRBV3-1; CDR3aa: ASSPRIIEAYNEQF
abundance: many; j_gene: TRBJ2-5; v_gene: TRBV12-3/TRBV12-4; CDR3aa: ASSLGRGMETQY
abundance: many; j_gene: TRBJ2-7; v_gene: TRBV28; CDR3aa: ASSLPYYEQY
abundance: .; j_gene: TRBJ2-3; v_gene: TRBV15; CDR3aa: ATSGGQGSSGTDTQY
abundance: few; j_gene: TRBJ2-2; v_gene: TRBV7-2; CDR3aa: ASTTGFHGELF
abundance: few; j_gene: TRBJ2-5; v_gene: TRBV7-6; CDR3aa: ASSKAWAQETQY
abundance: .; j_gene: TRBJ2-5; v_gene: TRBV18; CDR3aa: ASSPLQARQETQY
abundance: many; j_gene: TRBJ1-1; v_gene: TRBV2; CDR3aa: ASRITLNTEAF
abundance: many; j_gene: TRBJ2-5; v_gene: TRBV6-2/TRBV6-3; CDR3aa: ASSVVVVKETQY
abundance: .; j_gene: TRBJ2-2; v_gene: TRBV11-3; CDR3aa: VSSPHSSGYTGELF
abundance: many; j_gene: TRBJ2-1; v_gene: TRBV27; CDR3aa: ASSYVDYNEQF
abundance: .; j_gene: TRBJ2-7; v_gene: TRBV28; CDR3aa: ASSLRDRYSYEQY
abundance: many; j_gene: TRBJ2-1; v_gene: TRBV7-6; CDR3aa: ASSSGTSGIYNEQF
abundance: many; j_gene: TRBJ2-1; v_gene: TRBV30; CDR3aa: AWNAGTSVNEQF
abundance: many; j_gene: TRBJ1-5; v_gene: TRBV12-5; CDR3aa: ASALEGGNQPQH
abundance: many; j_gene: TRBJ2-7; v_gene: TRBV6-1; CDR3aa: ASSTPGSGREY
abundance: many; j_gene: TRBJ1-4; v_gene: TRBV30; CDR3aa: AWDRVGEKLF
abundance: .; j_gene: TRBJ2-4; v_gene: TRBV5-1; CDR3aa: ASSPGQGAENIQY
abundance: .; j_gene: TRBJ2-7; v_gene: TRBV6-2/TRBV6-3; CDR3aa: ASRRTAVSYEQY
abundance: few; j_gene: TRBJ2-7; v_gene: TRBV5-4; CDR3aa: ASSLDEGGEQY
abundance: many; j_gene: TRBJ2-3; v_gene: TRBV6-1; CDR3aa: ASRLGPFTDTQY
abundance: .; j_gene: TRBJ1-2; v_gene: TRBV9; CDR3aa: ASSLRGEGGYGYT
abundance: many; j_gene: TRBJ2-7; v_gene: TRBV6-1; CDR3aa: ASRGGEQY
abundance: many; j_gene: TRBJ1-5; v_gene: TRBV11-2; CDR3aa: ASSLSGTDQPQH
abundance: .; j_gene: TRBJ1-6; v_gene: TRBV6-5; CDR3aa: ASSYSATGGQHNSPLH
abundance: few; j_gene: TRBJ2-2; v_gene: TRBV12-3/TRBV12-4; CDR3aa: ASSLEAAQVTGELF
abundance: many; j_gene: TRBJ2-7; v_gene: TRBV5-1; CDR3aa: ASSSTMGAYEQY
abundance: .; j_gene: TRBJ2-1; v_gene: TRBV7-9; CDR3aa: ASSFFGSGSGHEQF
abundance: few; j_gene: TRBJ1-5; v_gene: TRBV20-1; CDR3aa: SASVLGTGGYNQPQH
abundance: few; j_gene: TRBJ1-3; v_gene: TRBV11-2; CDR3aa: ASSTLRGRQGISGNTIY
abundance: .; j_gene: TRBJ1-2; v_gene: TRBV7-2; CDR3aa: ASSLVQGNYGYT
abundance: many; j_gene: TRBJ1-1; v_gene: TRBV7-3; CDR3aa: ASSLMGGTEAF
abundance: many; j_gene: TRBJ2-3; v_gene: TRBV30; CDR3aa: AWSGTGSRTDTQY
abundance: .; j_gene: TRBJ2-1; v_gene: TRBV6-1; CDR3aa: ASSELLDYNEQF
abundance: many; j_gene: TRBJ1-2; v_gene: TRBV27; CDR3aa: ASSPSTGPVHGYT
abundance: .; j_gene: TRBJ2-6; v_gene: TRBV6-4; CDR3aa: ASGQPGGTGANVLT
abundance: many; j_gene: TRBJ2-5; v_gene: TRBV30; CDR3aa: AWSHGDQETQY